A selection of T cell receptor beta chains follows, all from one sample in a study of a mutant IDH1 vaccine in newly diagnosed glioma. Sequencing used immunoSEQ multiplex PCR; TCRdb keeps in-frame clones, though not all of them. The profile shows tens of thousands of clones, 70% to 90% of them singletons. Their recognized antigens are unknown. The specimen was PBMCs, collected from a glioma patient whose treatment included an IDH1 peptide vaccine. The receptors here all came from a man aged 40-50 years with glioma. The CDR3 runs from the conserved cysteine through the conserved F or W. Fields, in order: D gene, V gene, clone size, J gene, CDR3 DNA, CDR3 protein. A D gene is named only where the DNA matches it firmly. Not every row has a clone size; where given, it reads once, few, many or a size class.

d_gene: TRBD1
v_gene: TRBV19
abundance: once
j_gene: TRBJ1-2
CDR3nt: TGTGCCAGTAATAACCTGGGACAGGTTTCTGGCTACACCTTC
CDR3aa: CASNNLGQVSGYTF

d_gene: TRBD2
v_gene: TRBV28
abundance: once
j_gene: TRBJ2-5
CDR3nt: TGTGCCAGCAGTTCCCCCGGACTAGCGGGGCAAGAGACCCAGTACTTC
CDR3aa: CASSSPGLAGQETQYF

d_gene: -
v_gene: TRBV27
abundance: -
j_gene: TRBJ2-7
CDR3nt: TGTGCCGGCAGTTTTTTAACCTCGCCTTACGAGCAGTACTTC
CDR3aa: CAGSFLTSPYEQYF

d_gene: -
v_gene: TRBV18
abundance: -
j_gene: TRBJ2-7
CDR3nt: TGTGCCAGCTCACCCAGACAGTCCGGGGCGAATGACGAGCAGTACTTC
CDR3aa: CASSPRQSGANDEQYF

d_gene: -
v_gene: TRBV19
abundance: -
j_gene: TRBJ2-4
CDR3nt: TGTGCCAGTAGCGACCCTAGGGGCGCCAAAAACATTCAGTACTTC
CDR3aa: CASSDPRGAKNIQYF

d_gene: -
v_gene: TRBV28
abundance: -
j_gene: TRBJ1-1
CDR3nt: TGTGCCAGCAGCCCCTCGAGCGGGGTGAACACTGAAGCTTTCTTT
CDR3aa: CASSPSSGVNTEAFF

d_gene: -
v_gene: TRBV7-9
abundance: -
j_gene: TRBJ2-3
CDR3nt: TGTGCCAGCAGTCGAGCGATTCTCACAGATACGCAGTATTTT
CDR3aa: CASSRAILTDTQYF

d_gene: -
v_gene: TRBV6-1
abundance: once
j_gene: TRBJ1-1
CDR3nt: TGTGCCAGCATTTGGGGGGGAATGAACACTGAAGCTTTCTTT
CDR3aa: CASIWGGMNTEAFF

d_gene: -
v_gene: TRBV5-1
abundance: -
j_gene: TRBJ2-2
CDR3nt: TGCGCCAGCAGCTTGGCCCAGGGGGGACGAATGGGCGGGGAGCTGTTTTTT
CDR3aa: CASSLAQGGRMGGELFF

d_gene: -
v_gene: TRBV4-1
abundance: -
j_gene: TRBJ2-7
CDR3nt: TGCGCCAGCAGCCAGCGGGTTCGGGCCTACGAGCAGTACTTC
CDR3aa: CASSQRVRAYEQYF

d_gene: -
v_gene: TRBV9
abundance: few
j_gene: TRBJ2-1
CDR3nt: TGTGCCAGCAGCGTAGTCCCGGCCCAGCAGTTCTTC
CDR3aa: CASSVVPAQQFF

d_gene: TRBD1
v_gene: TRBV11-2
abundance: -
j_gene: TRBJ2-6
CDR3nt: TGTGCCAGCAGCCCCCAGGGGGCGCAATCTGGGGCCAACGTCCTGACTTTC
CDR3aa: CASSPQGAQSGANVLTF

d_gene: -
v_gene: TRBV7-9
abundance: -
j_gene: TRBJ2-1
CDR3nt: TGTGCCAGCAGCTTGGGATTGGGTAATGAGCAGTTCTTC
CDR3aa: CASSLGLGNEQFF

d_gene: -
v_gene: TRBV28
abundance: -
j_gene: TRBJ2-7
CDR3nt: TGTGCCAGCAGTTTACAGGGAAGCTCCTACGAGCAGTACTTC
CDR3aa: CASSLQGSSYEQYF

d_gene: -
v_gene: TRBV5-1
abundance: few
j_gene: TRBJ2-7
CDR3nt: TGCGCCAGCACCCAGGGATTAACCCAATACGAGCAGTACTTC
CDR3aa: CASTQGLTQYEQYF

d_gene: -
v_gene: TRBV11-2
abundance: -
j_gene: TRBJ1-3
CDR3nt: TGTGCCAGCAGCTTAGAATATGCTGGAAACACCATATATTTT
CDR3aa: CASSLEYAGNTIYF

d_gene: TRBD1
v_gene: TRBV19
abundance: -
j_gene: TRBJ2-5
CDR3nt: TGTGCCAGTAACACCGGGACAGCGCAAGAGACCCAGTACTTC
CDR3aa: CASNTGTAQETQYF

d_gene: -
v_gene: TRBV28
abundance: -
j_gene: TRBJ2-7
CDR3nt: TGTGCCAGCGGCTGGGCGAACCGAGCCGGGCAGTACTTC
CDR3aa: CASGWANRAGQYF

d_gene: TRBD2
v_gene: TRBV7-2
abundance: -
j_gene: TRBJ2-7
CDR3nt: TGTGCCAGCAGCTTAGGTAGCGGGAGCTACGAGCAGTACTTC
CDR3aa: CASSLGSGSYEQYF

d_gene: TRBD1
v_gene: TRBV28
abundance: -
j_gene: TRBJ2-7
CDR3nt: TGTGCCAGCACCTTAACGGGGACAGGGAAAGAGCAGTACTTC
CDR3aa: CASTLTGTGKEQYF

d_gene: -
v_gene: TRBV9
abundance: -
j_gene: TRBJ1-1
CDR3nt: TGTGCCGGTAAGGGGGGAAACACTGAAGCTTTCTTT
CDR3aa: CAGKGGNTEAFF

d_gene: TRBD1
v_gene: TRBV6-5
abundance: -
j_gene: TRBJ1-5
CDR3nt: TGTGCCAGCAGTTTCTCGGGACAGCATAGCAATCAGCCCCAGCATTTT
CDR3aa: CASSFSGQHSNQPQHF

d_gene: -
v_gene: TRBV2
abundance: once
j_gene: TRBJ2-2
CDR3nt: TGTGCCAGCAGTGAGGTGGGGGCGACCGGGGAGCTGTTTTTT
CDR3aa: CASSEVGATGELFF

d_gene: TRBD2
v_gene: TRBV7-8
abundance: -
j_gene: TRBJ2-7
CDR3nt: TGTGCCAGCAGCTTATCACTAGCGACCTACGAGCAGTACTTC
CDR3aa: CASSLSLATYEQYF

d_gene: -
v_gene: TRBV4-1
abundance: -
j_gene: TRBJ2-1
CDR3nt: TGCGCCAGCAGCCAATCCTCTACCCCAGGCGCCTACAATGAGCAGTTCTTC
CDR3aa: CASSQSSTPGAYNEQFF